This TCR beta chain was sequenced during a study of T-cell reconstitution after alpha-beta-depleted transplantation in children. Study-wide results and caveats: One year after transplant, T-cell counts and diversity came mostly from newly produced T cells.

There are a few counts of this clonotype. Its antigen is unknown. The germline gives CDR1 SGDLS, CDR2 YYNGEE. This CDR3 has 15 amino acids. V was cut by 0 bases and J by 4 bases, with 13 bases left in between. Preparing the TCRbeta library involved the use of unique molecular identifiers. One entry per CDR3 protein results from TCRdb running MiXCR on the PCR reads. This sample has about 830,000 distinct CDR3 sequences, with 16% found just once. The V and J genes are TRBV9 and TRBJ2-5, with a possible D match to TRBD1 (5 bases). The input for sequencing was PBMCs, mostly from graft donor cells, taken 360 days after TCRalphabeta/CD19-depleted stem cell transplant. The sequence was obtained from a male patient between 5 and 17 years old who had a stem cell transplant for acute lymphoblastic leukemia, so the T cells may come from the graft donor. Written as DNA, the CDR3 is TGTGCCAGCAGCGTAGCTTTGCAGGGAAGAGAGACCCAGTACTTC. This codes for CASSVALQGRETQYF.